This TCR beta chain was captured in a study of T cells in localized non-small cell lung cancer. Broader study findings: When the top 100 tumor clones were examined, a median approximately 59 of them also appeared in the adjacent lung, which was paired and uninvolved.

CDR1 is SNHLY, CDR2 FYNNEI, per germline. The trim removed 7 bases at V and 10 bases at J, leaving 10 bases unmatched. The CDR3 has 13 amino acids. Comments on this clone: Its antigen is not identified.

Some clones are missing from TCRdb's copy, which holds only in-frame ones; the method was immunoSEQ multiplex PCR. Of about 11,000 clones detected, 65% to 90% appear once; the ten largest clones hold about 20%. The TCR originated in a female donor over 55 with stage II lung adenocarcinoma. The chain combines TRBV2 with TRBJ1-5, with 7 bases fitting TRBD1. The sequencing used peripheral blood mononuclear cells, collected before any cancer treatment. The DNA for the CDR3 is TGTGCCAGCACCCTTGACAGGGCTCACCCCCAGCATTTT. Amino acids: CASTLDRAHPQHF.